The present T cell receptor beta chain was sequenced within a study of post-analysis software for immune sequencing data. About the study: Secondary progressive, relapsing-remitting and progressive-relapsing multiple sclerosis were among the included disease courses.

The TCR beta cDNA libraries carried unique molecular identifiers. Using its own MiXCR run on the PCR reads, TCRdb lists one record per CDR3 protein. The sample holds hundreds of thousands of distinct CDR3 sequences; 45% are singletons and the top ten take 9% to 14%. Study results and limitations: There were roughly 5 TRBV segments more frequent in patients than controls, and TRBV5-6, TRBV5-1 and TRBV20-1 were among them. A significant reduction in normalized Chao1 diversity was observed in multiple sclerosis patients versus controls. Those samples that were prepared in the same batch co-clustered strongly by F measure.

Germline V gene lookup returns CDR1 LGHDT and CDR2 YNNKEL (reference sequence). V lost 4 bases and J lost 13, with 16 bases in between. CDR3 length: 12 residues. This clonotype was counted a few times. The antigen is undetermined. This receptor was identified in a girl between 5 and 17 years old with multiple sclerosis. Sequenced material: blood. The chain couples TRBV3-1 to TRBJ1-2, with D uncertain. The CDR3 sequence: CASSPLGVPGTF. The CDR3 DNA sequence: TGTGCCAGCAGCCCCCTGGGCGTTCCGGGCACCTTC. Together with reference TRBV3-1 and TRBJ1-2, the CDR3 gives the full variable domain: DTAVSQTPKYLVTQMGNDKSIKCEQNLGHDTMYWYKQDSKKFLKIMFSYNNKELIINETVPNRFSPKSPDKAHLNLHINSLELGDSAVYFCASSPLGVPGTFGSGTRLTVV.